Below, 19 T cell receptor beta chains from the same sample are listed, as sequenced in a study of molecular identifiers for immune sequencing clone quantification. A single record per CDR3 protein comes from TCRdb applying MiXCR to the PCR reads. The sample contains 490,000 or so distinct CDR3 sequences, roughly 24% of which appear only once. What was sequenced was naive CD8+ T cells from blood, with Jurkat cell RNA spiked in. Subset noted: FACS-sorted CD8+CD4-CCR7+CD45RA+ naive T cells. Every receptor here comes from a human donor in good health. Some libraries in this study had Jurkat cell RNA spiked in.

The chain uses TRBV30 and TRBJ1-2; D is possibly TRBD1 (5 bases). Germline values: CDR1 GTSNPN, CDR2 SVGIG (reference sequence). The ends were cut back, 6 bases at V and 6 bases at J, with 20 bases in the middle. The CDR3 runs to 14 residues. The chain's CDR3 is CACTFQGEVNGYTF. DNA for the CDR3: TGTGCCTGTACATTCCAGGGTGAAGTGAATGGCTACACCTTC.

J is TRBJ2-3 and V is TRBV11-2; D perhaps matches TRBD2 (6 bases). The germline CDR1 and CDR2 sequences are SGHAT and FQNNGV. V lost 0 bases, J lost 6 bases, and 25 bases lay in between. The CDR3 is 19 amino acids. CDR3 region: CASSLDEGTMEGLTDTQYF. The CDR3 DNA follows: TGTGCCAGCAGCTTAGATGAGGGAACAATGGAGGGTCTGACGGATACGCAGTATTTT.

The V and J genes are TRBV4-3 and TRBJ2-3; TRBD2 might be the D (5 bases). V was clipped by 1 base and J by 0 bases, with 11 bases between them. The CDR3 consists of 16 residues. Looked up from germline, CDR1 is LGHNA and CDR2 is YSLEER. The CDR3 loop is CASSQASGTSTDTQYF. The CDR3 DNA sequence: TGCGCCAGCAGCCAAGCGAGCGGTACTAGCACAGATACGCAGTATTTT.

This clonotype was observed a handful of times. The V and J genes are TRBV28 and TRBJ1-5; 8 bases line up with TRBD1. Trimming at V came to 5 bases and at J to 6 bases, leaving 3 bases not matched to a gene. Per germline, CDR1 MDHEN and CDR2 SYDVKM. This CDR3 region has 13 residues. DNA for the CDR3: TGTGCCAGCAGTCCACAGGGGGTTCAGCCCCAGCATTTT. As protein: CASSPQGVQPQHF.

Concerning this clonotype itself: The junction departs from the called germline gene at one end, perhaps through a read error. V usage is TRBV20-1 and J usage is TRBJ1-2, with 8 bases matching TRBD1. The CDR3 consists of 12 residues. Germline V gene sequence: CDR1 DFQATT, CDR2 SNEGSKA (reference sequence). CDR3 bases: TGCTGTGCCCCCAATGGACAGGGCGGCTACACCTTC. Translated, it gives CCAPNGQGGYTF.

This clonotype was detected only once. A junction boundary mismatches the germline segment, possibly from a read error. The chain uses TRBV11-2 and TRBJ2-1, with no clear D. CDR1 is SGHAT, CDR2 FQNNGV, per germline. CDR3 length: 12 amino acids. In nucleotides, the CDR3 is TGTACCAGCAGCTCCCTAAGTGGTGAGCAGTTCTTC. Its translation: CTSSSLSGEQFF.

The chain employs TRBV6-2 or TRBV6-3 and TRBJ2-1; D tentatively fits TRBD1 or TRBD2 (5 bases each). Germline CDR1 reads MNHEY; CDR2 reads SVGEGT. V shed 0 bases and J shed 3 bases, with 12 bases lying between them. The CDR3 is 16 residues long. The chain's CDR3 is CASSYSGPSFYNEQFF. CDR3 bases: TGTGCCAGCAGTTACTCGGGACCGAGCTTCTACAATGAGCAGTTCTTC.

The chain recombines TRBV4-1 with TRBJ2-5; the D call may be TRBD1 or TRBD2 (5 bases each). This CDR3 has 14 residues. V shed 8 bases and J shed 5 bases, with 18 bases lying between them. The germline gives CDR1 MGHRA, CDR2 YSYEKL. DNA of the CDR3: TGCGCCAGCCCCTACCGGGGACCGCGGGAGACCCAGTACTTC. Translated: CASPYRGPRETQYF.

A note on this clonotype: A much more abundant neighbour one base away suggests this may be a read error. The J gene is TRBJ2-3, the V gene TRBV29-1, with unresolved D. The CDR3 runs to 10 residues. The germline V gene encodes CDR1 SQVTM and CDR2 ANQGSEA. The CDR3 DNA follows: TGCAGCGTTGTTGTAGATATGCAGTATTTT. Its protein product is CSVVVDMQYF.

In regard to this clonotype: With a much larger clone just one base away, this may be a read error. CDR3 residues: CASSLGPGQGFDEQYF. The CDR3 DNA reads as TGTGCCAGCAGCTTAGGTCCGGGACAGGGTTTCGACGAGCAGTACTTC. This sequence joins TRBV7-9 and TRBJ2-7; 9 nucleotides align to TRBD1. From germline, CDR1 is SEHNR and CDR2 FQNEAQ (reference sequence). With 1 base clipped from V and 5 bases from J, the junction kept 9 bases outside the gene matches. CDR3 length: 16 amino acids.

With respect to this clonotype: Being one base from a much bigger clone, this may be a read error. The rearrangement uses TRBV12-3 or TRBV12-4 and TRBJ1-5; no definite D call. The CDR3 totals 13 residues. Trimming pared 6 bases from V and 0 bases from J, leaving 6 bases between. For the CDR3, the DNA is TGTGCCAGCAGGGAATATAGCAATCAGCCCCAGCATTTT. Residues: CASREYSNQPQHF.

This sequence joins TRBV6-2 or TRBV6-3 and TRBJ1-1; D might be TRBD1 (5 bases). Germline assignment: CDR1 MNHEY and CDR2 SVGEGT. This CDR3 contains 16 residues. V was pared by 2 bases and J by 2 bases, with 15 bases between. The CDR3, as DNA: TGTGCCAGCAGTTACCTGGAGACAGTGGTTAACACTGAAGCTTTCTTT. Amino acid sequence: CASSYLETVVNTEAFF.

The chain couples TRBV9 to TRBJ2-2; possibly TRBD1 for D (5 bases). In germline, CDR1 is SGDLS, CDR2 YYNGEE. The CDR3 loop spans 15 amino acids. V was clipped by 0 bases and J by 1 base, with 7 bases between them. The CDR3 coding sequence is TGTGCCAGCAGCGTAGCAGGGCTGAACACCGGGGAGCTGTTTTTT. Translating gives CASSVAGLNTGELFF.

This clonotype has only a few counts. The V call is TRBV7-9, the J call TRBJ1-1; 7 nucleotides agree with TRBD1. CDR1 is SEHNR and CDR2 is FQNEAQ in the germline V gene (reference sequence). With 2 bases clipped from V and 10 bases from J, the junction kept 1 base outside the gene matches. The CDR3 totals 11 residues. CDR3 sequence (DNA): TGTGCCAGCAGCTTAAACAGGGGAGCTTTCTTT. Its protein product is CASSLNRGAFF.

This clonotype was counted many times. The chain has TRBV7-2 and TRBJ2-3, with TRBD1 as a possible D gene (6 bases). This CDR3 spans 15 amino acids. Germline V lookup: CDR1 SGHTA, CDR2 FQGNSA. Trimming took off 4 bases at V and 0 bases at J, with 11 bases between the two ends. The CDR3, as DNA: TGTGCCAGCAGCTCGACAGGTTGGAGCACAGATACGCAGTATTTT. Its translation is CASSSTGWSTDTQYF.

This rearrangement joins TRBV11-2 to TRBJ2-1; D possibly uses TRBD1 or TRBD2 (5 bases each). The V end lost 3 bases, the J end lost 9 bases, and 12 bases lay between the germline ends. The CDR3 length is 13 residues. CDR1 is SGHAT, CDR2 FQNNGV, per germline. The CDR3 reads CASSFAGTPEQFF. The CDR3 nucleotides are TGTGCCAGCAGCTTTGCTGGGACCCCTGAGCAGTTCTTC.

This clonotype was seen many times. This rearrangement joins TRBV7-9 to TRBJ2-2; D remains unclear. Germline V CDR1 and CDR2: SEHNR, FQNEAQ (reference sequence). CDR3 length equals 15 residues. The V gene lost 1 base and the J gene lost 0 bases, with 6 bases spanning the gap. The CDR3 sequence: CASSLVGTNTGELFF. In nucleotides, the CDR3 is TGTGCCAGCAGCTTAGTAGGAACGAACACCGGGGAGCTGTTTTTT.

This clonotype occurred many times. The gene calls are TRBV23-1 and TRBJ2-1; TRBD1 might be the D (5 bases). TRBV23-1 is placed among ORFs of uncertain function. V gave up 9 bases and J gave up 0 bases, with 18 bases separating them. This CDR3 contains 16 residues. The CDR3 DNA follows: TGCGCCAGGAATCGTGGGGCCCAAGTCTCCTACAATGAGCAGTTCTTC. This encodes CARNRGAQVSYNEQFF.

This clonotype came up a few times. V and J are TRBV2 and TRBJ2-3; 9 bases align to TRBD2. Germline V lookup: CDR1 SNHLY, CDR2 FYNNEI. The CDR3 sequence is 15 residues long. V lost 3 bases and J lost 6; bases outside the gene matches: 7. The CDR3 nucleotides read TGTGCCAGCAGTGACGGTCGACTAGCGGTGGATACGCAGTATTTT. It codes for CASSDGRLAVDTQYF. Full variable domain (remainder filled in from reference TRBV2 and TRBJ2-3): EPEVTQTPSHQVTQMGQEVILRCVPISNHLYFYWYRQILGQKVEFLVSFYNNEISEKSEIFDDQFSVERPDGSNFTLKIRSTKLEDSAMYFCASSDGRLAVDTQYFGPGTRLTVL.